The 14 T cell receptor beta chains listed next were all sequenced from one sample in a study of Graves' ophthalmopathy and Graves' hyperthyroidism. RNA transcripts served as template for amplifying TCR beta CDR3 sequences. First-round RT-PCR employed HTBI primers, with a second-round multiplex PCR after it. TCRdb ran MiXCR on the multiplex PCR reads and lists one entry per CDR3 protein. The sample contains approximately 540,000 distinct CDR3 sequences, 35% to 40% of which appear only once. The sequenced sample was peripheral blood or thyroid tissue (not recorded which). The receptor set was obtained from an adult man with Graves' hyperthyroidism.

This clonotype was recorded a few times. The CDR3 DNA is TGTGCCAGCAATCCGAACGTGAACTATGGCTACACCTTC. It translates to CASNPNVNYGYTF. J is TRBJ1-2 and V is TRBV28; D remains unclear. CDR3 size: 13 residues. Germline V gives CDR1 MDHEN, CDR2 SYDVKM. Between the trimmed V and J ends, which lost 7 bases and 2 bases, there was a span of 11 bases.

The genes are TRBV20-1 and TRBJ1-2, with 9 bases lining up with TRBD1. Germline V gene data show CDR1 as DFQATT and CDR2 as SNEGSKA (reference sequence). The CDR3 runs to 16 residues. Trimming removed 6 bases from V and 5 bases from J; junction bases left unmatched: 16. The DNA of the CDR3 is TGCAGTGCCAGCAGACTTACAGGGGGCGCAAGTTATGGCTACACCTTC. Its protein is CSASRLTGGASYGYTF.

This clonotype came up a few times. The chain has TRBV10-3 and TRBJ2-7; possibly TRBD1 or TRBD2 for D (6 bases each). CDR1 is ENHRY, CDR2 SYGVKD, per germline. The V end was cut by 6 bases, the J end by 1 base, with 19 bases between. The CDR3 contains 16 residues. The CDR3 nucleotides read TGTGCCATCAGCCTTACCGACAGGACTAATTCCTACGAGCAGTACTTC. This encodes CAISLTDRTNSYEQYF.

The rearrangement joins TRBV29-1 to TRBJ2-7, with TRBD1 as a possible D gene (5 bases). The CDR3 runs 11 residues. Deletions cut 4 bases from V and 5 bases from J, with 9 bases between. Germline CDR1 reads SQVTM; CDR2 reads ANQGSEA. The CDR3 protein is CSVGAGHEQYF. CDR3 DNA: TGCAGCGTTGGGGCAGGGCACGAGCAGTACTTC.

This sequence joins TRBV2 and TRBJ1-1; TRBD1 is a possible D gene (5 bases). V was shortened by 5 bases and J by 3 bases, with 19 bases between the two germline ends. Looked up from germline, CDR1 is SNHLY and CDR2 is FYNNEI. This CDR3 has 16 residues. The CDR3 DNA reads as TGTGCCAGCAGTTACACCCCCCAGGGTTTGGACACTGAAGCTTTCTTT. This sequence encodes CASSYTPQGLDTEAFF.

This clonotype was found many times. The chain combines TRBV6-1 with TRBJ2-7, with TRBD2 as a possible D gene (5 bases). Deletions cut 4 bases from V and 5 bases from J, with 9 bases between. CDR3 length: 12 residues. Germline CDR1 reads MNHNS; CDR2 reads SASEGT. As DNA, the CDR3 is TGTGCCAGCAGTGTTGGAGGACACGAGCAGTACTTC. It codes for CASSVGGHEQYF.

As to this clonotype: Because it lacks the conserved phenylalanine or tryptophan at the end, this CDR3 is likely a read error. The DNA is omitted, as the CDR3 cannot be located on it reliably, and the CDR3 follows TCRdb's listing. CDR3 sequence: CSASGPGRPST. The chain is built from TRBV20-1 and TRBJ2-5; the table's TRBD1 call for D was not verified on the DNA. The CDR3 length equals 11 residues, ends included. CDR1 and CDR2 (germline): DFQATT, SNEGSKA (reference sequence).

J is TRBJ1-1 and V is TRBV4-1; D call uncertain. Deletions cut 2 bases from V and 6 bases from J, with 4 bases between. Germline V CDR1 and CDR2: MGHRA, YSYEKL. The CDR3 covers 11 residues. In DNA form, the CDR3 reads TGCGCCAGCAGCCAATACTCTGAAGCTTTCTTT. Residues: CASSQYSEAFF.

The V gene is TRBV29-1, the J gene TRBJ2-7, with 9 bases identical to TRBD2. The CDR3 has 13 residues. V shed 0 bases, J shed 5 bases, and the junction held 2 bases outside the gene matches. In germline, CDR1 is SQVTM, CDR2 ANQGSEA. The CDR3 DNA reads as TGCAGCGTTGAAGATCTAGCGGGAAACGAGCAGTACTTC. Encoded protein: CSVEDLAGNEQYF.

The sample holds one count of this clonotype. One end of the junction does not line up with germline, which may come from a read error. The CDR3 bases are TGTGCCAGCAGCACGGGACAGTCGAACACTGAAGCTTCCTTT. Its protein product is CASSTGQSNTEASF. The chain joins TRBV28 to TRBJ1-1, with TRBD1 identical over 7 bases. The germline V gene encodes CDR1 MDHEN and CDR2 SYDVKM. The CDR3 runs to 14 residues.

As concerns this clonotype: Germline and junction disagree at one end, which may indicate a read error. In DNA, the CDR3 is TGTGCCAGCAGCGTAGCTACCGAGGGGGGAGAGCAGTACTTC. Encoded protein: CASSVATEGGEQYF. The chain is built from TRBV7-9 and TRBJ2-7; D is tentatively TRBD1 or TRBD2 (6 bases each). CDR3 size: 14 residues. Germline-derived CDR1 and CDR2 are SEHNR and FQNEAQ (reference sequence).

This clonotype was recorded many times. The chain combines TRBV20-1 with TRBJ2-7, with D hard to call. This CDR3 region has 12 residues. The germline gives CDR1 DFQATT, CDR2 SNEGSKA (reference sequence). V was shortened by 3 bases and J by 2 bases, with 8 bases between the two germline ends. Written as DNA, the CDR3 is TGCAGTGCTAGTGAGTGGGCCTACGAGCAGTACTTC. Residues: CSASEWAYEQYF.

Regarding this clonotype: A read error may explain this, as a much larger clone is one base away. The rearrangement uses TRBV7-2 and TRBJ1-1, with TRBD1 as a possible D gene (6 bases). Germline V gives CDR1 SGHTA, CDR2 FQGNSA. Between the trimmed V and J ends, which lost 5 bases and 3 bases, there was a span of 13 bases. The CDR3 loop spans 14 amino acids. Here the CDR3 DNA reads TGTGCCAGCAGCCCACAGGGTTTGGACACTGAAGCTTTCTTT. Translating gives CASSPQGLDTEAFF.

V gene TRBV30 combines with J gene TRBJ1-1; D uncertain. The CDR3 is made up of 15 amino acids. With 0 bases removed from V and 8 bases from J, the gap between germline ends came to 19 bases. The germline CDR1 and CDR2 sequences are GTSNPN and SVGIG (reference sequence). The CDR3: CAWSVPDGLELEAFF. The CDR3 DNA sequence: TGTGCCTGGAGTGTACCTGATGGCCTCGAATTGGAAGCTTTCTTT.